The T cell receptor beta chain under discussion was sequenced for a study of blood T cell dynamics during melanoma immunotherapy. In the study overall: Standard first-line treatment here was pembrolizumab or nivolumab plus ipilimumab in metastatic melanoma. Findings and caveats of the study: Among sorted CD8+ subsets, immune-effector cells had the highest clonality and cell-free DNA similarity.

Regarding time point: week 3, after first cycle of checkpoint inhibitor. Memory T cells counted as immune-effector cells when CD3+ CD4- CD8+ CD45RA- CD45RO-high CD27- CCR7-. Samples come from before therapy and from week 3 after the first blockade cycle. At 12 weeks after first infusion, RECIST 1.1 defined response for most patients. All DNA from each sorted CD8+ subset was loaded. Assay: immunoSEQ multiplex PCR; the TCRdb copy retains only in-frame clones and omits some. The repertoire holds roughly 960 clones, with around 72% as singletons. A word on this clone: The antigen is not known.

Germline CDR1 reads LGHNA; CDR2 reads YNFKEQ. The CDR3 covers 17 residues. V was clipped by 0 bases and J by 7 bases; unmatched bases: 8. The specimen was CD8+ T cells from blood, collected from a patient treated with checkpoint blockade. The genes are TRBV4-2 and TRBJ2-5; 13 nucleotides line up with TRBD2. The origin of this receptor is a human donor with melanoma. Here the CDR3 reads CASSQDWTSGSFGTQYF. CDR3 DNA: TGTGCCAGCAGCCAAGATTGGACTAGCGGGAGCTTTGGGACCCAGTACTTC.